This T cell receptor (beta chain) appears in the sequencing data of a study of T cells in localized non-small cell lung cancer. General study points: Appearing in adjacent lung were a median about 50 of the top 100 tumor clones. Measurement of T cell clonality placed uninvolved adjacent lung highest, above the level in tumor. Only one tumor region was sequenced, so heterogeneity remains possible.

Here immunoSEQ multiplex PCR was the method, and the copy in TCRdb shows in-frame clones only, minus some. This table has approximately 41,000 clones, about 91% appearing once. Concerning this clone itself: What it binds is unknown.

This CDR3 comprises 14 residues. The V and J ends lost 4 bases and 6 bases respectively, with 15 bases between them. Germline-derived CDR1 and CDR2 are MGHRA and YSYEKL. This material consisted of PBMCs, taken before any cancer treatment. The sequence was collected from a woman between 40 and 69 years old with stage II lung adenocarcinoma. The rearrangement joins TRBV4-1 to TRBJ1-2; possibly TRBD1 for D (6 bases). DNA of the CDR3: TGCGCCAGCAGCCGATCGACTGGGGGCGATGGCTACACCTTC. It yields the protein CASSRSTGGDGYTF.